Described below is a single T cell receptor (beta chain) sequence and its context. The data stem from a study of blood T cell repertoires in COVID-19. Study overall: The United States, Italy and Spain provided the acute and convalescent COVID-19 samples. From T cells, B-cell-depleted T cells, or PBMCs came the material, which was cDNA or gDNA.

How the authors handled the data: Nucleated cell number was recorded as an estimate derived from reference gene primer amplification. Assay: immunoSEQ multiplex PCR; the TCRdb copy retains only in-frame clones and omits some. The V and J calls and the clone size are those of that table, but D and trimming were determined from the DNA. The sample gives 100,000 to 110,000 clones, about 90% of which show up once; about 7.4% is in the top ten. Input material: peripheral blood. The origin of this receptor is a man aged 30 to 39 in a cohort sampled during active COVID-19.

This CDR3 reads CASSLAGDYSYNEQFF. Here the CDR3 DNA reads TGCGCCAGCAGCTTAGCCGGGGACTACTCCTACAATGAGCAGTTCTTC. The chain joins TRBV5-1 to TRBJ2-1; TRBD2 matches 7 bases. Trimming took 2 bases from V and 0 from J; bases not matched to a gene: 5. The CDR3 runs to 16 residues. CDR1 SGHRS and CDR2 YFSETQ come from the germline V gene.